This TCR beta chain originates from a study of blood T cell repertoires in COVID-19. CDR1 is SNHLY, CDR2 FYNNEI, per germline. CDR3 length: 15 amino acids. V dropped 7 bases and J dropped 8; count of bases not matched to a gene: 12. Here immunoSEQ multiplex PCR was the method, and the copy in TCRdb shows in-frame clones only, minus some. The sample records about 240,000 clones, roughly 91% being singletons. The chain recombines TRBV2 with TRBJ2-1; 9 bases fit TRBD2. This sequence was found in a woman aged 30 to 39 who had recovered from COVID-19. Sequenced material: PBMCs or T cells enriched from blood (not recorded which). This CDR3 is CASNKAGGPGDEQFF. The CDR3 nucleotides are TGTGCCAGCAATAAGGCGGGAGGGCCAGGAGATGAGCAGTTCTTC.